Listed below are T cell receptor beta chains from one sample, sequenced in a study of beta chain features in type 1 diabetes. Some clones are missing from TCRdb's copy, which holds only in-frame ones; the method was immunoSEQ multiplex PCR. The sample lists 360,000 or so clones; about 19% were seen once. The sample consisted of naive CD4+ T cells from blood. These receptors were obtained from a woman aged 18-29 years in good health. The CDR3 runs from the conserved cysteine through the conserved F or W. The order of the fields is V gene, D gene, clone size, CDR3 length, J gene, CDR3 protein, CDR3 DNA. A D gene is named only where the DNA matches it firmly. The size field is filled for only some rows; it gives once, few, many or a size class.

TRBV15	TRBD2	few	15	TRBJ2-3	CATSRVGDYTDTQYF	TGTGCCACCAGCAGAGTAGGGGACTACACAGATACGCAGTATTTT
TRBV28	-	few	15	TRBJ2-5	CASSIGLRGQETQYF	TGTGCCAGCAGCATCGGATTGCGGGGACAAGAGACCCAGTACTTC
TRBV2	-	-	12	TRBJ2-7	CASEAFNYEQYF	TGTGCCAGCGAGGCCTTCAACTACGAGCAGTACTTC
TRBV5-1	TRBD1	few	15	TRBJ2-7	CASSLGDRVGNEQYF	TGCGCCAGCAGCTTGGGAGACAGGGTAGGCAACGAGCAGTACTTC
TRBV29-1	TRBD1	few	13	TRBJ2-7	CSALDRGQSEQYF	TGCAGCGCCCTGGACAGGGGGCAAAGCGAGCAGTACTTC
TRBV29-1	-	-	12	TRBJ1-2	CSVEGQNYGYTF	TGCAGCGTTGAAGGGCAGAACTATGGCTACACCTTC
TRBV11-3	TRBD1	-	15	TRBJ2-2	CASRRTGTITGELFF	TGTGCCAGCAGGAGGACAGGGACAATCACCGGGGAGCTGTTTTTT
TRBV7-6	-	once	13	TRBJ2-5	CASSLRATQTQYF	TGTGCCAGCAGCTTACGAGCCACGCAGACCCAGTACTTC
TRBV10-3	TRBD1	-	16	TRBJ2-2	CAISRTGTGTTGELFF	TGTGCCATCAGTAGAACCGGGACAGGGACCACCGGGGAGCTGTTTTTT
TRBV5-1	-	-	15	TRBJ2-7	CASSPPVTGTYEQYF	TGCGCCAGCAGCCCACCAGTGACAGGAACCTACGAGCAGTACTTC
TRBV5-4	TRBD2	-	14	TRBJ2-3	CASTSGASTDTQYF	TGTGCCAGCACAAGCGGGGCTAGCACAGATACGCAGTATTTT
TRBV6-5	-	-	11	TRBJ1-2	CASRLLYGYTF	TGTGCCAGCAGACTCCTCTATGGCTACACCTTC
TRBV7-2	TRBD2	few	13	TRBJ2-1	CASGAGGWGEQFF	TGTGCCAGCGGTGCGGGGGGTTGGGGTGAGCAGTTCTTC
TRBV10-3	-	few	15	TRBJ1-2	CAISEPLVGAYGYTF	TGTGCCATCAGTGAGCCATTGGTAGGGGCCTATGGCTACACCTTC
TRBV4-1	TRBD2	-	18	TRBJ2-1	CASSQGPGTSGMRYEQFF	TGCGCCAGCAGCCAGGGTCCCGGGACTAGCGGGATGAGATATGAGCAGTTCTTC
TRBV4-1	-	few	15	TRBJ1-2	CASSQDHRENYGYTF	TGCGCCAGCAGCCAAGATCACAGGGAAAACTATGGCTACACCTTC
TRBV9	-	-	17	TRBJ2-3	CASSGGFRGSGTDTQYF	TGTGCCAGCAGCGGGGGCTTCAGGGGCTCAGGCACAGATACGCAGTATTTT
TRBV30	-	-	13	TRBJ1-5	CAWKSGSNQPQHF	TGTGCCTGGAAGTCCGGGAGCAATCAGCCCCAGCATTTT
TRBV5-4	-	few	15	TRBJ2-7	CASSLGPGRSYEQYF	TGTGCCAGCAGCTTGGGGCCAGGCCGCTCCTACGAGCAGTACTTC
TRBV7-3	-	few	13	TRBJ2-3	CASSSERGDTQYF	TGTGCCAGCAGCTCCGAGCGAGGAGATACGCAGTATTTT
TRBV23-1	-	few	19	TRBJ1-5	CASSQSAGESFSDNQPQHF	TGCGCCAGCAGTCAATCGGCGGGAGAATCCTTTTCTGACAATCAGCCCCAGCATTTT
TRBV5-1	TRBD2	-	13	TRBJ2-7	CASNVLAFYEQYF	TGCGCCAGCAATGTACTAGCGTTCTACGAGCAGTACTTC
TRBV30	-	-	11	TRBJ2-7	CAWKTAYEQYF	TGTGCCTGGAAAACAGCTTACGAGCAGTACTTC
TRBV5-1	TRBD1	-	15	TRBJ1-2	CASSPGQVLRYGYTF	TGCGCCAGCAGCCCAGGACAGGTATTGCGCTATGGCTACACCTTC
TRBV29-1	TRBD1	-	14	TRBJ1-2	CSLSRDSAFYGYTF	TGCAGCCTATCACGGGACAGCGCTTTCTATGGCTACACCTTC
TRBV7-2	-	few	15	TRBJ1-1	CASSLAIPGYTEAFF	TGTGCCAGCAGCTTAGCGATTCCAGGTTACACTGAAGCTTTCTTT
TRBV30	TRBD2	-	14	TRBJ2-1	CAWNIAGGPVEQFF	TGTGCCTGGAATATAGCGGGAGGCCCGGTTGAGCAGTTCTTC
TRBV25-1	TRBD1	few	14	TRBJ1-3	CASSVGQGANTIYF	TGTGCCAGCAGTGTGGGACAGGGGGCCAACACCATATATTTT
TRBV11-2	TRBD2	-	16	TRBJ2-1	CASSALREGTYNEQFF	TGTGCCAGCAGCGCCTTACGGGAGGGAACCTACAATGAGCAGTTCTTC
TRBV25-1	-	few	13	TRBJ1-6	CASSGQGFSPLHF	TGTGCCAGCAGTGGGCAGGGGTTTTCACCCCTCCACTTT
TRBV7-3	TRBD1	-	14	TRBJ1-6	CASSAGTVNSPLHF	TGTGCCAGCAGCGCTGGGACAGTTAATTCACCCCTCCACTTT
TRBV29-1	-	-	12	TRBJ2-7	CSVVGTTYEQYF	TGCAGCGTTGTAGGCACTACCTACGAGCAGTACTTC
TRBV25-1	-	few	15	TRBJ2-3	CASTPEGGATDTQYF	TGTGCCAGCACCCCTGAGGGTGGAGCCACAGATACGCAGTATTTT
TRBV28	-	once	13	TRBJ1-2	CASSPRAGKGYTF	TGTGCCAGCAGTCCGCGGGCCGGAAAAGGCTACACCTTC
TRBV29-1	-	-	13	TRBJ1-1	CRRPGLYVTEAFF	TGCAGGCGTCCGGGACTCTACGTCACTGAAGCTTTCTTT
TRBV4-1	-	-	16	TRBJ2-7	CASSQGLKDSSYEQYF	TGCGCCAGCAGCCAAGGGCTAAAAGACAGCTCCTACGAGCAGTACTTC
TRBV5-4	-	-	15	TRBJ2-7	CASSFGTQLSYEQYF	TGTGCCAGCAGCTTCGGGACTCAACTCTCCTACGAGCAGTACTTC
TRBV5-6	TRBD2	-	16	TRBJ2-1	CASSRLTSGEENEQFF	TGTGCCAGCAGCCGCCTCACTAGCGGGGAAGAGAATGAGCAGTTCTTC
TRBV14	-	-	13	TRBJ2-2	CASSHSSHGELFF	TGTGCCAGCAGCCACTCTAGTCACGGGGAGCTGTTTTTT
TRBV11-2	-	few	13	TRBJ1-1	CASSADRNTEAFF	TGTGCCAGCAGCGCGGACAGAAACACTGAAGCTTTCTTT
TRBV11-3	-	few	14	TRBJ1-2	CASSPYTSRNGYTF	TGTGCCAGCAGCCCCTATACTAGCCGGAATGGCTACACCTTC
TRBV30	TRBD1	-	12	TRBJ1-5	CAWSPRTGLQHF	TGTGCCTGGAGTCCCCGGACAGGGTTACAGCATTTT
TRBV6-6	-	few	14	TRBJ1-2	CASSGLDGSYGYTF	TGTGCCAGCAGTGGGTTGGACGGGAGCTATGGCTACACCTTC
TRBV29-1	TRBD2	few	14	TRBJ2-3	CSVPSGKGTDTQYF	TGCAGCGTACCTAGCGGGAAGGGTACAGATACGCAGTATTTT
TRBV29-1	TRBD1	-	12	TRBJ2-7	CSALTGTYEQYF	TGCAGCGCCCTGACAGGGACCTACGAGCAGTACTTC
TRBV19	-	few	14	TRBJ2-5	CASSSGQQQETQYF	TGTGCCAGTAGTAGCGGGCAGCAACAAGAGACCCAGTACTTC
TRBV7-8	-	few	15	TRBJ2-6	CASSPGPPGANVLTF	TGTGCCAGCAGCCCTGGGCCTCCAGGGGCCAACGTCCTGACTTTC
TRBV29-1	TRBD1	-	14	TRBJ2-5	CSVARTGGQETQYF	TGCAGCGTTGCTCGGACAGGGGGCCAAGAGACCCAGTACTTC
TRBV9	TRBD2	-	16	TRBJ2-1	CASSPRLAGYGNEQFF	TGTGCCAGCAGCCCCCGACTAGCGGGTTATGGGAATGAGCAGTTCTTC
TRBV29-1	TRBD1	few	13	TRBJ1-1	CSVVWDRVPEAFF	TGCAGCGTTGTATGGGACAGGGTCCCCGAAGCTTTCTTT
TRBV25-1	TRBD2	-	14	TRBJ2-1	CASTGTSGSSEQFF	TGTGCCAGCACCGGGACTAGCGGGAGCAGTGAGCAGTTCTTC
TRBV5-6	TRBD1	few	15	TRBJ2-7	CASSADRALSYEQYF	TGTGCCAGCAGCGCGGACAGGGCCCTCTCCTACGAGCAGTACTTC
TRBV5-5	-	few	14	TRBJ2-7	CASSYGLLAYEQYF	TGTGCCAGCAGCTATGGACTCCTCGCCTACGAGCAGTACTTC
TRBV30	-	few	16	TRBJ2-3	CAWSVRGKDLTDTQYF	TGTGCCTGGAGTGTAAGAGGGAAGGACCTCACAGATACGCAGTATTTT